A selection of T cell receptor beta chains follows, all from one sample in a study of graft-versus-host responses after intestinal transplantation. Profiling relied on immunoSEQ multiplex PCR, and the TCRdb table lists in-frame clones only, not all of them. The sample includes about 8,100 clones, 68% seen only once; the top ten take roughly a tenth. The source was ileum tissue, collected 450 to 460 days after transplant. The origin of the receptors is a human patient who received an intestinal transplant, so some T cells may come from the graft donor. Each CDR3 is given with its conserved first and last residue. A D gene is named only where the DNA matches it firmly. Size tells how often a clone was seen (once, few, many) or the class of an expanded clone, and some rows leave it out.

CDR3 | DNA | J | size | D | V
CASRLTRNYASSYNEQFF | TGTGCCAGCAGGCTTACTAGAAACTATGCGAGCTCCTACAATGAGCAGTTCTTC | TRBJ2-1 | NA | NA | TRBV27
CASRVRQGAESPLHF | TGTGCCAGCAGGGTCCGACAGGGGGCGGAATCACCCCTCCACTTT | TRBJ1-6 | NA | TRBD1 | TRBV2
CASSVRGSEQFF | TGTGCCAGCAGTGTACGGGGGAGTGAGCAGTTCTTC | TRBJ2-1 | NA | NA | TRBV6-1
CASTPLGQSYGYTF | TGTGCCAGTACCCCGTTAGGCCAGTCCTATGGCTACACCTTC | TRBJ1-2 | NA | NA | TRBV19
CSVEEAYGYTF | TGCAGCGTTGAAGAGGCATATGGCTACACCTTC | TRBJ1-2 | few | NA | TRBV29-1
CASSPSGTRDYNEQFF | TGTGCCAGCAGCCCCTCCGGGACTAGGGACTACAATGAGCAGTTCTTC | TRBJ2-1 | NA | TRBD2 | TRBV5-4
CASSPRKGPNTGELFF | TGTGCCAGCTCACCACGGAAGGGCCCGAACACCGGGGAGCTGTTTTTT | TRBJ2-2 | NA | NA | TRBV18
CASRQTSGAETQYF | TGTGCCAGCAGGCAGACTAGCGGGGCAGAGACCCAGTACTTC | TRBJ2-5 | once | TRBD2 | TRBV28
CASSPLQRSGGEQYF | TGTGCCAGCAGTCCCCTACAGCGGTCGGGGGGAGAGCAGTACTTC | TRBJ2-7 | NA | TRBD2 | TRBV6-6
CASTLNRDTEAFF | TGTGCCAGCACTCTAAACAGGGACACTGAAGCTTTCTTT | TRBJ1-1 | few | NA | TRBV6-1
CASSSPDTQYF | TGCGCCAGCAGCTCCCCGGATACGCAGTATTTT | TRBJ2-3 | NA | NA | TRBV5-1
CASSPPGAREETQYF | TGTGCCAGCAGTCCCCCCGGGGCCAGGGAAGAGACCCAGTACTTC | TRBJ2-5 | NA | NA | TRBV6-1
CASSLSVSSGGSYNEQFF | TGTGCCAGCAGTTTATCTGTTTCTAGCGGGGGGAGTTACAATGAGCAGTTCTTC | TRBJ2-1 | NA | TRBD2 | TRBV27
CASSQDLGGGELFF | TGCGCCAGCAGCCAAGATCTGGGTGGCGGGGAGCTGTTTTTT | TRBJ2-2 | NA | NA | TRBV4-1
CATSRDVSQYGYTF | TGTGCCACCAGCAGAGATGTATCGCAGTATGGCTACACCTTC | TRBJ1-2 | NA | NA | TRBV15
CASSIGLAGGELFF | TGTGCCAGTAGTATTGGACTAGCAGGGGGGGAGCTGTTTTTT | TRBJ2-2 | NA | TRBD2 | TRBV19
CSVDGTSGQETQYF | TGCAGCGTTGACGGGACTAGCGGACAAGAGACCCAGTACTTC | TRBJ2-5 | NA | TRBD2 | TRBV29-1
CASSLSQSGQETQYF | TGTGCCAGCAGTTTATCGCAATCGGGGCAAGAGACCCAGTACTTC | TRBJ2-5 | NA | NA | TRBV28
CASSAGGENTEAFF | TGTGCCAGCAGTGCGGGTGGGGAGAACACTGAAGCTTTCTTT | TRBJ1-1 | NA | NA | TRBV2
CASSQLAGEGTQYF | TGTGCCAGCAGTCAGCTAGCGGGAGAGGGCACGCAGTATTTT | TRBJ2-3 | few | TRBD2 | TRBV6-5
CASSGLAGGGETQYF | TGTGCCAGCAGCGGCTTAGCGGGGGGCGGAGAGACCCAGTACTTC | TRBJ2-5 | NA | TRBD2 | TRBV9
CASSLAGSTEAFF | TGTGCCAGCAGTTTGGCGGGGTCCACTGAAGCTTTCTTT | TRBJ1-1 | NA | NA | TRBV28
CASSQEEGTYNSPLHF | TGTGCCAGCAGCCAAGAGGAGGGGACCTATAATTCACCCCTCCACTTT | TRBJ1-6 | few | NA | TRBV4-2
CASSPRGRKNTEAFF | TGTGCCAGCTCACCACGGGGGCGGAAGAACACTGAAGCTTTCTTT | TRBJ1-1 | NA | NA | TRBV18
CASSPYTGVVGYTF | TGTGCCAGCAGCCCTTACACAGGGGTTGTCGGCTACACCTTC | TRBJ1-2 | NA | TRBD1 | TRBV6-6
CASSSDSLWPLHF | TGTGCCAGCAGTTCGGACAGTTTGTGGCCCCTCCACTTT | TRBJ1-6 | NA | NA | TRBV28
CASSLLGNYGYTF | TGTGCCAGCAGCTTACTAGGGAACTATGGCTACACCTTC | TRBJ1-2 | few | NA | TRBV7-9
CASSLGAGPVGDQPQHF | TGTGCCAGCAGCTTGGGAGCAGGGCCAGTGGGGGATCAGCCCCAGCATTTT | TRBJ1-5 | NA | NA | TRBV5-6
CASSLAGAEQYF | TGTGCCAGCTCACTAGCGGGGGCCGAGCAGTACTTC | TRBJ2-7 | NA | TRBD2 | TRBV18
CASSYRGQQTQYF | TGTGCCAGCAGCTACCGGGGGCAGCAGACCCAGTACTTC | TRBJ2-5 | NA | NA | TRBV7-2
CASSVGSSVSTDTQYF | TGTGCCAGCAGCGTAGGGTCTAGCGTTAGCACAGATACGCAGTATTTT | TRBJ2-3 | NA | NA | TRBV9
CASSFPGLNQPQHF | TGTGCCAGCAGCTTTCCGGGACTCAATCAGCCCCAGCATTTT | TRBJ1-5 | NA | NA | TRBV11-2
CASSLNILTGELFF | TGTGCCAGCAGCTTAAATATACTCACCGGGGAGCTGTTTTTT | TRBJ2-2 | NA | NA | TRBV7-3
CASSYGLGASVLTF | TGTGCCAGCAGTTACGGGCTGGGGGCGAGCGTCCTGACTTTC | TRBJ2-6 | NA | NA | TRBV6-8
CASRSGVGETQYF | TGTGCCAGTAGAAGTGGGGTGGGAGAGACCCAGTACTTC | TRBJ2-5 | few | NA | TRBV19
CASSSVVAGPANRETQYF | TGTGCCAGCAGTAGTGTGGTAGCGGGGCCGGCTAATAGAGAGACCCAGTACTTC | TRBJ2-5 | NA | TRBD2 | TRBV2
CASSLGGLPGVFGNEQFF | TGTGCCAGCAGCTTAGGGGGGTTGCCAGGGGTTTTTGGGAATGAGCAGTTCTTC | TRBJ2-1 | once | NA | TRBV7-2
CASSGQANYGYTF | TGCGCCAGCAGCGGACAGGCTAACTATGGCTACACCTTC | TRBJ1-2 | NA | TRBD1 | TRBV5-1
CASSLAPRGGYNEQFF | TGTGCCAGCAGCTTAGCGCCCAGGGGGGGGTACAATGAGCAGTTCTTC | TRBJ2-1 | NA | NA | TRBV7-6
CASRRGTPEGGTEAFF | TGCGCCAGCAGAAGGGGGACGCCGGAGGGGGGCACTGAAGCTTTCTTT | TRBJ1-1 | NA | NA | TRBV5-1
CASSGQGAQDIQYF | TGTGCCAGCAGTGGACAGGGGGCGCAGGACATTCAGTACTTC | TRBJ2-4 | NA | TRBD1 | TRBV6-6
CASSERVTVNQPQHF | TGTGCCAGCAGTGAAAGGGTCACGGTCAATCAGCCCCAGCATTTT | TRBJ1-5 | few | NA | TRBV2
CASSVTGGQSEQFF | TGTGCCAGCAGCGTAACGGGAGGACAGAGTGAGCAGTTCTTC | TRBJ2-1 | NA | NA | TRBV7-3
CASSHGQGANYGYTF | TGTGCCAGCAGCCACGGACAGGGGGCTAACTATGGCTACACCTTC | TRBJ1-2 | NA | TRBD1 | TRBV11-1
CAIRGTGNTGELFF | TGTGCCATCAGAGGGACAGGGAACACCGGGGAGCTGTTTTTT | TRBJ2-2 | once | TRBD1 | TRBV10-3
CASSLAWGTEAFF | TGTGCCAGCAGCTTAGCTTGGGGTACTGAAGCTTTCTTT | TRBJ1-1 | few | NA | TRBV7-6
CASRRTSGETQYF | TGTGCCAGCAGGCGGACTAGCGGAGAGACCCAGTACTTC | TRBJ2-5 | few | TRBD2 | TRBV7-6
CASSAHGLRPETQYF | TGTGCCAGCAGTGCCCACGGTTTAAGGCCCGAGACCCAGTACTTC | TRBJ2-5 | NA | NA | TRBV25-1
CASKPGASNEQFF | TGTGCCAGCAAGCCGGGGGCAAGCAATGAGCAGTTCTTC | TRBJ2-1 | NA | NA | TRBV27
CASSLLAGGEEQFF | TGTGCCAGCAGTTTATTAGCGGGTGGGGAGGAGCAGTTCTTC | TRBJ2-1 | few | TRBD2 | TRBV27
CASSVDGNEKLFF | TGTGCCAGCAGCGTAGACGGAAATGAAAAACTGTTTTTT | TRBJ1-4 | NA | NA | TRBV9
CASSGLSGGITDTQYF | TGTGCCAGCAGTGGCCTAAGCGGGGGAATAACAGATACGCAGTATTTT | TRBJ2-3 | few | TRBD2 | TRBV6-1
CSVDEAVNTEAFF | TGCAGCGTTGATGAGGCGGTGAACACTGAAGCTTTCTTT | TRBJ1-1 | medium-sized | NA | TRBV29-1
CASSRGIPYGYTF | TGCGCCAGCAGTCGGGGGATCCCCTATGGCTACACCTTC | TRBJ1-2 | NA | NA | TRBV23-1
CASSPPSGQGGEKLFF | TGCGCCAGCAGCCCCCCCTCGGGCCAGGGGGGTGAAAAACTGTTTTTT | TRBJ1-4 | NA | TRBD1 | TRBV5-1
CASSYGGGYQETQYF | TGTGCCAGCAGTTACGGTGGGGGGTACCAAGAGACCCAGTACTTC | TRBJ2-5 | few | NA | TRBV6-5